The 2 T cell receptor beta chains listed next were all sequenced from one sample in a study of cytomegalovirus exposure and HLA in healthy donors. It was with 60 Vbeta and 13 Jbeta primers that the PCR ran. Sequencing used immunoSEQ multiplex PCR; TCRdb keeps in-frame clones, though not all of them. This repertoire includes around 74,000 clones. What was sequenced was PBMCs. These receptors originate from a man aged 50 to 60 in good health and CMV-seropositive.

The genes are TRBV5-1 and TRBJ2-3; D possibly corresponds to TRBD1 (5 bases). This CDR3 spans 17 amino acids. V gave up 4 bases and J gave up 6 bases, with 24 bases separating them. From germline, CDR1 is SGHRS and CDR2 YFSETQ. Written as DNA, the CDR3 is TGCGCCAGCAGCCCCCAGGGTCACTCTACCCCAGGGGATACGCAGTATTTT. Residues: CASSPQGHSTPGDTQYF.

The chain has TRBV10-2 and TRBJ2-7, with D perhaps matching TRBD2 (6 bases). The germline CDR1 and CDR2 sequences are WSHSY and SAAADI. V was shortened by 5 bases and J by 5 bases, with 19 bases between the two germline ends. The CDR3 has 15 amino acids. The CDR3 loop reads CASSFYGTVSHEQYF. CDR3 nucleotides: TGCGCCAGCAGTTTTTACGGGACTGTATCCCACGAGCAGTACTTC.